This T cell receptor (beta chain) is from a study of response to subunit inactivated influenza vaccine listed by TCRdb under 2018. With respect to the entire study: To follow how T cells responded to a trivalent subunit inactivated influenza vaccine, the researchers relied on deep quantitative profiling of the T cell receptor repertoire. The paper's findings and limits, for the study overall: The authors proposed that each seasonal influenza vaccination may bring in only a limited number of new T cells.

This clonotype was counted at least ten times. The clone's antigen remains unknown. Base quality data are lacking; no much larger clone is found one base away. The library was prepared using RT-PCR. The sequencer listed for this sample is Illumina HiSeq 2500. TCRdb reworked the public reads: Q25 trimming with fastp, MiXCR clone assembly, productive beta chains retained. Each CDR3 protein appears once, grouped with its most common genes and DNA. For this sample there are more than 600,000 distinct CDR3 sequences; 18% appear just once. Clones ranked in the top ten supply 11% of the sample. V lost 7 bases and J lost 0 bases; the stretch between them is 13 bases long. Including cysteine and phenylalanine, the CDR3 has 15 amino acids. The kept DNA is CDR3 alone, 45 bases in frame from the first base.

This clonotype was sampled from a man aged 50 to 59 who received an inactivated influenza vaccine. Donor details come from another sample of the same person, matched by shared clones. Sequencing used PBMCs from blood, obtained more than 4 days after vaccination. Here the chain combines TRBV12-3 or TRBV12-4 and TRBJ2-1; the D gene assignment is ambiguous. The CDR3 in this case is CASTPDLLSYNEQFF. The base sequence is TGTGCCAGCACCCCGGACCTACTCTCCTACAATGAGCAGTTCTTC.